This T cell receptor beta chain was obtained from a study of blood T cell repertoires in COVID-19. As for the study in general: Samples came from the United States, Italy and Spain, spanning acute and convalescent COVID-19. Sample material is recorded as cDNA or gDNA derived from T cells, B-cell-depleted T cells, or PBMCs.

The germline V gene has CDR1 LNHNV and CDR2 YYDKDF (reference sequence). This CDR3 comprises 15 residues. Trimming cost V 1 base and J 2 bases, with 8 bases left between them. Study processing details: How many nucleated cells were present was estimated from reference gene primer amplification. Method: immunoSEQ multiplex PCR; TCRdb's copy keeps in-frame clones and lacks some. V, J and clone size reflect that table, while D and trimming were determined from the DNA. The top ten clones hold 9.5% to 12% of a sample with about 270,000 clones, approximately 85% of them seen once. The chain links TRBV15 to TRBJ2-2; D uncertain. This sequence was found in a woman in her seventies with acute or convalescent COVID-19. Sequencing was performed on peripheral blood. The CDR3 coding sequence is TGTGCCACCAGCAGAGGTCCAGGAAACACCGGGGAGCTGTTTTTT. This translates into CATSRGPGNTGELFF.